These 25 T cell receptor beta chains came from one sample sequenced in a study of blood T cell repertoires in COVID-19. Sequencing was performed with immunoSEQ multiplex PCR; in TCRdb, only in-frame clones are kept and a portion is missing. Of more than 85,000 clones in the sample, over 80% are singletons; the top ten hold 1.1%. Sequences were obtained from peripheral blood. The origin of the receptors is a human donor in a cohort sampled during active COVID-19.

This clone was found once. The chain is built from TRBV5-4 and TRBJ2-7; D is possibly TRBD1 (6 bases). With 0 bases removed from V and 5 bases from J, the gap between germline ends came to 9 bases. The CDR3 has 13 residues. From germline, CDR1 is SGHNT and CDR2 YYREEE (reference sequence). CDR3: CASSLGQGNEQYF. CDR3 in DNA: TGTGCCAGCAGCTTGGGGCAGGGGAACGAGCAGTACTTC.

The chain carries TRBV2 and TRBJ2-7; TRBD1 agrees at 10 bases. The CDR3 runs 15 residues. Trimming took 4 bases from V and 4 from J; bases not matched to a gene: 7. Germline CDR1 is SNHLY and CDR2 is FYNNEI. DNA of the CDR3: TGTGCCAGCAGTGTTGACAGGGGGCCTTTGTACGAGCAGTACTTC. Amino acids: CASSVDRGPLYEQYF.

This clone was seen once. CDR3 sequence reads: CASRGLAGGPETQYF. The CDR3 DNA follows: TGTGCCAGCAGAGGACTAGCGGGGGGCCCAGAGACCCAGTACTTC. The chain recombines TRBV2 with TRBJ2-5, with 14 bases fitting TRBD2. The J segment lost 4 bases and the V segment lost 6 bases, leaving 4 bases of the junction unmatched. CDR1 and CDR2 (germline): SNHLY, FYNNEI. The CDR3 consists of 15 residues.

This clone has just one count. The V gene is TRBV3-1 (or the pseudogene TRBV3-2), the J gene TRBJ2-5; no reliable D call. CDR1 is LGHDT and CDR2 is YNNKEL in the germline V gene (reference sequence). This CDR3 spans 18 amino acids. Trimming shortened V by 2 bases and J by 3 bases, and 22 bases separated the two germline ends. DNA for the CDR3: TGTGCCAGCAGCCAAATGTCCTCACTAAGGAGCCTAAAAGAGACCCAGTACTTC. Translating gives CASSQMSSLRSLKETQYF.

This chain connects TRBV12-5 to TRBJ2-1, with 11 bases identical to TRBD2. The CDR3 covers 19 residues. CDR1 and CDR2 (germline): LGHNT, FRNRAP. Trimming at V came to 6 bases and at J to 0 bases, leaving 13 bases not matched to a gene. The CDR3: CASGTQGLADSSSYNEQFF. Written as DNA, the CDR3 is TGTGCTAGTGGCACCCAGGGACTAGCGGATTCAAGCTCCTACAATGAGCAGTTCTTC.

This clone occurred once. This chain joins TRBV19 and TRBJ1-1, with D unclear. Per germline, CDR1 LNHDA and CDR2 SQIVND (reference sequence). The V and J ends lost 7 bases and 3 bases respectively, with 12 bases between them. The length of the CDR3 is 13 residues. In DNA form, the CDR3 reads TGTGCCAGTATGGTGGGAGGATACACTGAAGCTTTCTTT. It specifies CASMVGGYTEAFF.

The chain combines TRBV2 with TRBJ2-7; 11 bases are shared with TRBD1. Germline-derived CDR1 and CDR2 are SNHLY and FYNNEI. Trimming at V came to 6 bases and at J to 4 bases, leaving 8 bases not matched to a gene. CDR3 length equals 15 residues. The CDR3 region is CASREDRGQYYEQYF. Written as DNA, the CDR3 is TGTGCCAGCAGAGAGGACAGGGGGCAGTATTACGAGCAGTACTTC.

This clone has only one observation. The chain employs TRBV28 and TRBJ1-1, with D perhaps TRBD1 (5 bases). V dropped 2 bases and J dropped 2 bases, with 9 bases sitting between them. The CDR3 spans 14 residues. Germline CDR1 is MDHEN and CDR2 is SYDVKM. CDR3: CASSLVQENTEAFF. CDR3 DNA sequence: TGTGCCAGCAGTTTAGTACAGGAAAACACTGAAGCTTTCTTT. The whole variable domain, remainder taken from reference TRBV28 and TRBJ1-1, is DVKVTQSSRYLVKRTGEKVFLECVQDMDHENMFWYRQDPGLGLRLIYFSYDVKMKEKGDIPEGYSVSREKKERFSLILESASTNQTSMYLCASSLVQENTEAFFGQGTRLTVV.

This chain connects TRBV9 to TRBJ2-3; 12 nucleotides agree with TRBD2. V shed 1 base, J shed 6 bases, and the junction held 3 bases outside the gene matches. This CDR3 comprises 15 residues. Germline V gene data show CDR1 as SGDLS and CDR2 as YYNGEE. CDR3 sequence reads: CASSVLAGGRDTQYF. The CDR3 DNA is TGTGCCAGCAGCGTACTAGCGGGAGGGCGGGATACGCAGTATTTT.

The chain employs TRBV13 and TRBJ2-3; possibly TRBD2 for D (5 bases). Germline assignment: CDR1 PRHDT and CDR2 FYEKMQ (reference sequence). The V end lost 1 base, the J end lost 2 bases, and 10 bases lay between the germline ends. The CDR3 is 15 residues long. The CDR3, as DNA: TGTGCCAGCAGCTTAGTACCAGCGGCCACAGATACGCAGTATTTT. Residues: CASSLVPAATDTQYF. The full variable domain, with the rest looked up from reference TRBV13 and TRBJ2-3, is AAGVIQSPRHLIKEKRETATLKCYPIPRHDTVYWYQQGPGQDPQFLISFYEKMQSDKGSIPDRFSAQQFSDYHSELNMSSLELGDSALYFCASSLVPAATDTQYFGPGTRLTVL.

The V call is TRBV28, the J call TRBJ1-1; 7 nucleotides align to TRBD1. The CDR3 length is 15 residues. V dropped 5 bases and J dropped 2; count of bases not matched to a gene: 8. Germline CDR1 MDHEN, CDR2 SYDVKM. CDR3 loop: CASSHAGTENTEAFF. CDR3 DNA sequence: TGTGCCAGCAGTCACGCCGGGACAGAAAACACTGAAGCTTTCTTT. Full variable domain (outside the CDR3, taken from reference TRBV28 and TRBJ1-1): DVKVTQSSRYLVKRTGEKVFLECVQDMDHENMFWYRQDPGLGLRLIYFSYDVKMKEKGDIPEGYSVSREKKERFSLILESASTNQTSMYLCASSHAGTENTEAFFGQGTRLTVV.

This clone was observed a single time. The CDR3 DNA is TGCGCCAGCAGCTTGGCAGACAGGAGAGCCTACGAGCAGTACTTC. Translation: CASSLADRRAYEQYF. The rearrangement uses TRBV5-1 and TRBJ2-7; D is possibly TRBD1 (6 bases). This CDR3 region has 15 residues. V was trimmed by 0 bases and J by 2 bases, leaving 12 bases between them. CDR1 and CDR2 from the germline V gene are SGHRS and YFSETQ.

The chain has TRBV28 and TRBJ2-7; D perhaps matches TRBD1 (6 bases). V gave up 3 bases and J gave up 3 bases, with 12 bases separating them. Germline V gene data show CDR1 as MDHEN and CDR2 as SYDVKM. The CDR3 covers 14 residues. CDR3 residues: CASSFLEQGYEQYF. The CDR3 nucleotides read TGTGCCAGCAGTTTTTTGGAACAGGGCTACGAGCAGTACTTC.

The chain has TRBV3-1 (or the pseudogene TRBV3-2) and TRBJ2-7; 9 bases map to TRBD2. The CDR3 is made up of 14 amino acids. Germline trimming cut 4 bases from V and 7 bases from J; bases unmatched to any gene: 8. CDR1 is LGHDT and CDR2 is YNNKEL in the germline V gene (reference sequence). The CDR3 loop is CASSRGGGAGEQYF. In DNA, the CDR3 is TGTGCCAGCAGCCGTGGCGGGGGGGCTGGGGAGCAGTACTTC.

This clone was recorded once. The V call is TRBV6-5, the J call TRBJ1-6; D is possibly TRBD1 (5 bases). The CDR3 has 14 residues. Trimming pared 6 bases from V and 8 bases from J, leaving 14 bases between. Germline CDR1 MNHEY, CDR2 SVGAGI. CDR3 DNA sequence: TGTGCCAGCAGATACGCAGGGATACATTCACCCCTCCACTTT. It is translated as CASRYAGIHSPLHF.

The chain carries TRBV6-5 and TRBJ2-7; D unclear. The length of the CDR3 is 14 residues. Germline CDR1 MNHEY, CDR2 SVGAGI. Between the trimmed V and J ends, which lost 6 bases and 2 bases, there was a span of 14 bases. CDR3 sequence reads: CASRPFGGTYEQYF. The CDR3 DNA sequence: TGTGCCAGCAGACCCTTCGGTGGTACCTACGAGCAGTACTTC.

The CDR3 nucleotides read TGTGCCAGCAGTTACTCCGGAGCCCCGAACACTGAAGCTTTCTTT. Its translation is CASSYSGAPNTEAFF. This rearrangement joins TRBV6-5 to TRBJ1-1; no reliable D call. V was shortened by 0 bases and J by 1 base, with 9 bases between the two germline ends. The CDR3 extends over 15 amino acids. In germline, CDR1 is MNHEY, CDR2 SVGAGI.

Of note for this clone: As the CDR3 is not closed by the conserved phenylalanine or tryptophan, this likely results from a read error. No DNA is shown, since the ends of the CDR3 on it are uncertain; the CDR3 is the one TCRdb lists. CDR3 in amino acids: CASSSTGTSGL. J is TRBJ2-7 and V is TRBV28; TRBD2 is the table's D call, not checked against the DNA. Per the germline V gene, CDR1 is MDHEN and CDR2 is SYDVKM. Including both end residues, the CDR3 is 11 amino acids long.

This chain links TRBV3-1 (or the pseudogene TRBV3-2) with TRBJ2-3; TRBD2 aligns across 8 bases. The germline gives CDR1 LGHDT, CDR2 YNNKEL (reference sequence). V lost 4 bases, J lost 5 bases, and 17 bases stayed unmatched. CDR3 length: 18 residues. The CDR3 DNA reads as TGTGCCAGCAGCCGGAAAGGGTCCGGGACTAGGAGGGGAGATACGCAGTATTTT. Amino acid sequence: CASSRKGSGTRRGDTQYF.

The V gene is TRBV7-6, the J gene TRBJ2-1; D call uncertain. The CDR3 has 16 amino acids. V lost 3 bases and J lost 1, with 13 bases in between. Germline CDR1 and CDR2: SGHVS and FNYEAQ. CDR3 DNA sequence: TGTGCCAGCAGCTTGTCTGGCGCGGTATCCTACAATGAGCAGTTCTTC. This gives the protein CASSLSGAVSYNEQFF.

V usage is TRBV19 and J usage is TRBJ1-1, with a weak D call TRBD1 (5 bases). Germline V gene lookup returns CDR1 LNHDA and CDR2 SQIVND (reference sequence). The CDR3 consists of 14 residues. V was shortened by 7 bases and J by 0 bases, with 12 bases between the two germline ends. The CDR3 spells CASTQQALNTEAFF. The CDR3 DNA reads TGTGCCAGTACACAACAGGCTTTGAACACTGAAGCTTTCTTT.

V is TRBV7-3 and J is TRBJ2-5; 12 nucleotides line up with TRBD2. Trimming cost V 0 bases and J 3 bases; bases outside gene matches: 8. CDR1 SGHTA and CDR2 FQGTGA come from the germline V gene. The CDR3 contains 18 residues. The CDR3 DNA follows: TGTGCCAGCAGCTTAACCCCACTAGCGGGAGGCTTGAAAGAGACCCAGTACTTC. Translating gives CASSLTPLAGGLKETQYF.

There are a few counts of this clone. The V and J genes are TRBV21-1 and TRBJ2-7; the table gives TRBD1 as D, unverified against the DNA. TRBV21-1 is a pseudogene segment. The CDR3 totals 19 residues. The CDR3 is CASRSLQGMVLICLYEQYF. The CDR3 nucleotides are TGTGCCAGCAGATCCCTACAGGGGATGGTATTGATCTGTCTCTACGAGCAGTACTTC.

The J gene is TRBJ1-3, the V gene TRBV7-2, with D possibly matching TRBD1 (6 bases). This CDR3 has 13 residues. Trimming cost V 6 bases and J 5 bases, with 11 bases left between them. In germline, CDR1 is SGHTA, CDR2 FQGNSA. This CDR3 reads CASSNQGRNTIYF. CDR3 nucleotides: TGTGCCAGCAGTAATCAGGGGAGAAACACCATATATTTT.

The chain couples TRBV2 to TRBJ2-1; possibly TRBD1 for D (6 bases). Trimming removed 2 bases from V and 7 bases from J, with 21 bases in between. Germline V gives CDR1 SNHLY, CDR2 FYNNEI. The CDR3 consists of 17 residues. The CDR3 nucleotides are TGTGCCAGCAGTGAATCCCAAAACAGGGTTAGAGGTAATGAGCAGTTCTTC. This sequence encodes CASSESQNRVRGNEQFF.